This T cell receptor beta chain appears in the sequencing data of a study of cytomegalovirus exposure and HLA in healthy donors. Points from the study as a whole: TCR beta sequences reportedly predicted most subjects' HLA-A and HLA-B alleles accurately. Available immune exposure information covered CMV serostatus only. In a later analysis, several top co-occurrence clusters appeared linked to parvovirus B19, influenza, CMV and Epstein-Barr virus. By HLA locus, TCR association rates varied in a later analysis, with DRB1 showing the most and HLA-C the fewest.

In the PCR, 60 Vbeta and 13 Jbeta primers were used. Sequencing used immunoSEQ multiplex PCR; TCRdb keeps in-frame clones, though not all of them. The data contain 130,000 or so clones, around 80% of them seen just once; the ten biggest clones take up roughly 3.2%. Trimming at V came to 6 bases and at J to 1 base, leaving 2 bases not matched to a gene. The CDR3 runs 13 residues. Germline V CDR1 and CDR2: SNHLY, FYNNEI. As concerns this clone: Its antigen is undetermined.

The chain combines TRBV2 with TRBJ1-1, with 7 bases aligning to TRBD1. The receptor comes from a man aged 25-40 years in good health and CMV-seronegative. The sample comprised PBMCs. The CDR3 DNA reads TGTGCCAGCAGGGGACAGTGGAACACTGAAGCTTTCTTT. Translating it yields CASRGQWNTEAFF.